This TCR beta chain was documented in a study of identical twins. Findings of the study overall: Weaker excess twin sharing was observed in beta out-of-frame sequences.

All of the donors were Caucasians in good health. CDR3 size: 16 residues. V gave up 7 bases and J gave up 3 bases; unmatched junction bases: 16. CDR1 and CDR2 from the germline V gene are SQVTM and ANQGSEA. This clonotype was observed many times. The target antigen is unknown. With template switching, a universal primer site was added, and the cDNA carried unique molecular identifiers. TCRdb fed the 5' RACE reads into MiXCR, producing one record per CDR3 protein. The sample includes 350,000 to 600,000 distinct CDR3 sequences, around 14% of them seen just once. These same data were also listed under a study on yellow fever vaccine responses in identical twins.

Sequenced material: CD4+ T cells sorted from blood. The V and J genes are TRBV29-1 and TRBJ2-5; 8 bases are shared with TRBD2. This receptor was identified in a woman aged 18-35 years in good health. The CDR3 coding sequence is TGCAGCGCGTGGGACCATGGACTAGCTGGAAAAGAGACCCAGTACTTC. It encodes CSAWDHGLAGKETQYF.